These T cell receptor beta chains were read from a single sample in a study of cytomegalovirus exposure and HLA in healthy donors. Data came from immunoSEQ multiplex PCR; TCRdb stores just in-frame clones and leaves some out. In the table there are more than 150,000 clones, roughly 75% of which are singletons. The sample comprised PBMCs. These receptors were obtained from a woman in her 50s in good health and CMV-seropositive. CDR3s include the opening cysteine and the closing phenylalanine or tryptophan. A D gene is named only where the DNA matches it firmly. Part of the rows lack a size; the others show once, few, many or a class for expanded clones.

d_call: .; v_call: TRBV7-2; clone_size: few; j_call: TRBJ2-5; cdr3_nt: TGTGCCAGCAGCGCCGTCTCTACCGGGACTCTGGAGACCCAGTACTTC; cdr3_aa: CASSAVSTGTLETQYF
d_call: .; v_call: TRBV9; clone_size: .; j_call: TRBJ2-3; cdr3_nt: TGTGCCAGCAGCCTGATCGACCAGGGTGCGGATACGCAGTATTTT; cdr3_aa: CASSLIDQGADTQYF
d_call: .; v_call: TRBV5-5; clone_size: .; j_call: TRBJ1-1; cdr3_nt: TGTGCCAGCAGGACGGGGAATTTTGCTGAAGCTTTCTTT; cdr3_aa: CASRTGNFAEAFF
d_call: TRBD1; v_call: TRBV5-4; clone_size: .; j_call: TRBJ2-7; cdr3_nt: TGTGCCAGCAGCTTGGGACAGGGGTCCTACGAGCAGTACTTC; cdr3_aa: CASSLGQGSYEQYF
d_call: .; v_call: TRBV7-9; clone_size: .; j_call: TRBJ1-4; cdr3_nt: TGTGCCAGCAGCTTGGAGGCCTACCAAGGGTATGAAAAACTGTTTTTT; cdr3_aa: CASSLEAYQGYEKLFF
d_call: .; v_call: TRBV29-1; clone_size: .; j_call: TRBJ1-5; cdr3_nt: TGCAGCGTGGGGGGGTGGGGCAATCAGCCCCAGCATTTT; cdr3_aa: CSVGGWGNQPQHF
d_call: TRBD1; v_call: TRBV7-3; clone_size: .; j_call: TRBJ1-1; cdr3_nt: TGTGCCAGCAGCACCACAGGGGCCATGGTCACTGAAGCTTTCTTT; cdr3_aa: CASSTTGAMVTEAFF
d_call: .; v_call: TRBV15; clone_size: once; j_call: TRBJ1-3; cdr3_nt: TGTGCCACCAGCAGAGGCCCTGGCGGCCTTTCTGGAAACACCATATATTTT; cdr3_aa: CATSRGPGGLSGNTIYF
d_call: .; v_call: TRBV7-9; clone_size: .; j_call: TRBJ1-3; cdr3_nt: TGTGCCAGCAAGGGGCAGGGGTTGAACACCATATATTTT; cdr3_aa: CASKGQGLNTIYF
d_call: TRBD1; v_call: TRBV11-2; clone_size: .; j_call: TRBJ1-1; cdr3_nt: TGTGCCAGCAGCTTAACCGGGACAGCCCAAGCTTTCTTT; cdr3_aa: CASSLTGTAQAFF
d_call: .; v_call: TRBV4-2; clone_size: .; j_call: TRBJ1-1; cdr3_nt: TGTGCCAGCAGCCACGGACAGTTGAACACTGAAGCTTTCTTT; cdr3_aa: CASSHGQLNTEAFF
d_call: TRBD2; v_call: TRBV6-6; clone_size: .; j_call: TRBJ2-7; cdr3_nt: TGTGCCAGCACTATACGAGCGGGGGCGGGCGAGCAGTACTTC; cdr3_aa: CASTIRAGAGEQYF
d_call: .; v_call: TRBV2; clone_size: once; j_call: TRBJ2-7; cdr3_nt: TGTGCCAGCAACGACAGAGTCTACGAGCAGTACTTC; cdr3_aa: CASNDRVYEQYF
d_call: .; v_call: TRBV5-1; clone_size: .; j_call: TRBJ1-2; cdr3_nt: TGCGCCAGCAGCTTGACGCGGGGGCTCGGCTATGGCTACACCTTC; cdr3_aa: CASSLTRGLGYGYTF
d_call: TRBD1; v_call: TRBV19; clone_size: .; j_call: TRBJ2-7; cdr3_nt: TGTGCCAGTAGTATAGTAACAGGGGGGTCCTACGAGCAGTACTTC; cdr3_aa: CASSIVTGGSYEQYF
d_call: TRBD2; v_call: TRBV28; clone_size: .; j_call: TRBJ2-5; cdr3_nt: TGTGCCAGCAGTTTAGAAGTGGCTAGCGGGAGTGCCTACCAAGAGACCCAGTACTTC; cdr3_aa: CASSLEVASGSAYQETQYF
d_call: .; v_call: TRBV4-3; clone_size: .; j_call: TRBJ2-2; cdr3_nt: TGCGCCAGCAGCGAACCGGTCTACACCGGGGAGCTGTTTTTT; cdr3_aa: CASSEPVYTGELFF
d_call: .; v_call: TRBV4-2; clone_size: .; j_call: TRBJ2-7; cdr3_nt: TGTGCCAGCAGCCCTCAAAGGGGGCGACTAGACTACGAGCAGTACTTC; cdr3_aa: CASSPQRGRLDYEQYF
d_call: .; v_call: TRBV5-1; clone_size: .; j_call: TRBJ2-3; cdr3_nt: TGCGCCAGCACCTGGGACTTAACAGATACGCAGTATTTT; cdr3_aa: CASTWDLTDTQYF
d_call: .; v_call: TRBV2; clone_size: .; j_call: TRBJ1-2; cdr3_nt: TGTGCCAGCAGTGACCCCGGCGGCTATGGCTACACCTTC; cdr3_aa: CASSDPGGYGYTF
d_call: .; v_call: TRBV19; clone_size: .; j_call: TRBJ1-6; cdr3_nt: TGTGCCAGTAGTATCGGCAGGGTAAATTCACCCCTCCACTTT; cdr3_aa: CASSIGRVNSPLHF
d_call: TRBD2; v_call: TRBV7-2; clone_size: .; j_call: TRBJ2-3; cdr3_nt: TGTGCCAGCAGCTTCTCGGGAGGAGGAGGCACAGATACGCAGTATTTT; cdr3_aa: CASSFSGGGGTDTQYF
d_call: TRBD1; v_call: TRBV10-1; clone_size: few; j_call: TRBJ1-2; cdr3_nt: TGCGCCAGCAGTGAGTTGGGAGACAGGGCCTCCTATGGCTACACCTTC; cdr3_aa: CASSELGDRASYGYTF
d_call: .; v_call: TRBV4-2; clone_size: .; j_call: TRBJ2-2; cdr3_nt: TGTGCCAGCAGCGGAGGCATCGGATGGGCCGGGGAGCTGTTTTTT; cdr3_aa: CASSGGIGWAGELFF
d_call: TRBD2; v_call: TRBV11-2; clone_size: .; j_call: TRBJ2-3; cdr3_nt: TGTGCCAGCAGCCCCCAGGGTGGTAGCGGGGTTCAAGATACGCAGTATTTT; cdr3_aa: CASSPQGGSGVQDTQYF
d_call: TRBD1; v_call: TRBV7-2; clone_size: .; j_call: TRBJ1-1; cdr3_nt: TGTGCCAGCAGCCCCCGACAGGGACTGAACACTGAAGCTTTCTTT; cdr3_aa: CASSPRQGLNTEAFF
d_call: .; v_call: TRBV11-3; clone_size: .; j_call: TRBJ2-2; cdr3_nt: TGTGCCAGCAGCTTACTCGGGGTAAACACCGGGGAGCTGTTTTTT; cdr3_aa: CASSLLGVNTGELFF